These 16 T cell receptor beta chains came from one sample sequenced in a study of T-cell reconstitution after alpha-beta-depleted transplantation in children. Preparing the TCRbeta library involved the use of unique molecular identifiers. Each CDR3 protein gets one entry after TCRdb re-called the PCR reads with MiXCR. The data contain 600,000 to 700,000 distinct CDR3 sequences, about an eighth of them seen just once; the ten biggest clones take up 0.75% to 0.85%. Sample: PBMCs, taken before TCRalphabeta/CD19-depleted stem cell transplant. The receptor set was obtained from a girl under 10 years old with congenital amegakaryocytic thrombocytopenia, due to receive a stem cell transplant.

CDR3 coding DNA: TGCGCCAGCAGCTTGTACCCCAGGACAGAAAACTCCTACGAGCAGTACTTC. Protein: CASSLYPRTENSYEQYF. The chain recombines TRBV5-1 with TRBJ2-7, with D perhaps TRBD1 (6 bases). Germline V CDR1 and CDR2: SGHRS, YFSETQ. Trimming removed 1 base from V and 0 bases from J, with 17 bases in between. The CDR3 has 17 residues.

This clonotype was counted ten times or more. The V call is TRBV6-5, the J call TRBJ1-5, with D possibly TRBD1 on 5 matching bases. The germline V gene has CDR1 MNHEY and CDR2 SVGAGI. Trimming removed 7 bases at V and 4 bases at J, with 23 bases between. The CDR3 is 17 residues long. The CDR3 loop is CASTTLPNGAGNQPQHF. CDR3 bases: TGTGCCAGCACGACCCTCCCTAATGGGGCAGGTAATCAGCCCCAGCATTTT.

This clonotype was detected a few times. The V call is TRBV28, the J call TRBJ2-1; TRBD2 matches at 9 bases. Unmatched junction bases numbered 9, after V lost 10 bases and J lost 8 bases. Germline CDR1 MDHEN, CDR2 SYDVKM. The CDR3 spans 13 residues. CDR3 bases: TGTGCCACCTCGGGACTAGCTCTCCATGAGCAGTTCTTC. Protein product: CATSGLALHEQFF. Full variable domain (remainder filled in from reference TRBV28 and TRBJ2-1): DVKVTQSSRYLVKRTGEKVFLECVQDMDHENMFWYRQDPGLGLRLIYFSYDVKMKEKGDIPEGYSVSREKKERFSLILESASTNQTSMYLCATSGLALHEQFFGPGTRLTVL.

The chain combines TRBV27 with TRBJ1-2, with 7 bases identical to TRBD1. Per the germline V gene, CDR1 is MNHEY and CDR2 is SMNVEV (reference sequence). CDR3 size: 13 residues. J gave up 10 bases and V 5 bases, and 10 bases lay outside the gene matches. The CDR3 sequence: CASSATGRWDYTF. CDR3 nucleotides: TGTGCCAGCAGTGCGACAGGGAGATGGGACTACACCTTC.

The rearrangement joins TRBV3-1 to TRBJ1-5; D not certain. The CDR3 is 13 amino acids. V was shortened by 1 base and J by 5 bases, with 6 bases between the two germline ends. Germline lookup yields CDR1 LGHDT and CDR2 YNNKEL (reference sequence). The CDR3 here is CASSQGIDQPQHF. The DNA for the CDR3 is TGTGCCAGCAGCCAAGGGATCGATCAGCCCCAGCATTTT.

This clonotype was recorded many times. In DNA, the CDR3 is TGTGCCAGCAGCCCAGGGGAAGCTAACTATGGCTACACCTTC. It encodes CASSPGEANYGYTF. J is TRBJ1-2 and V is TRBV28; perhaps TRBD1 as D (6 bases). The ends were cut back, 6 bases at V and 0 bases at J, with 11 bases in the middle. This CDR3 has 14 amino acids. CDR1 MDHEN and CDR2 SYDVKM come from the germline V gene.

This clonotype was observed a handful of times. The chain carries TRBV27 and TRBJ2-1; D ambiguous. V was cut by 5 bases and J by 9 bases, with 14 bases left in between. Per germline, CDR1 MNHEY and CDR2 SMNVEV (reference sequence). The CDR3 spans 13 residues. The CDR3 is CASSLTGWGEQFF. Here the CDR3 DNA reads TGTGCCAGCAGTCTGACTGGGTGGGGTGAGCAGTTCTTC.

In its sample, this clonotype was seen many times. The V call is TRBV27, the J call TRBJ2-3; the D is unclear. The CDR3 has 16 amino acids. Per germline, CDR1 MNHEY and CDR2 SMNVEV (reference sequence). Trimming took 2 bases from V and 0 from J, leaving 12 bases between them. CDR3 protein: CASSLKGPTSTDTQYF. The CDR3 DNA reads as TGTGCCAGCAGTTTAAAGGGCCCTACTAGCACAGATACGCAGTATTTT.

This clonotype appeared many times. V gene TRBV20-1 combines with J gene TRBJ2-7; D remains ambiguous. Germline V gene sequence: CDR1 DFQATT, CDR2 SNEGSKA (reference sequence). V was cut by 0 bases and J by 2 bases, with 5 bases left in between. This CDR3 is 12 amino acids long. CDR3 sequence reads: CSAREDPYEQYF. In DNA form, the CDR3 reads TGCAGTGCTAGAGAGGACCCCTACGAGCAGTACTTC.

The sample holds many counts of this clonotype. The V call is TRBV6-5, the J call TRBJ2-4, with D uncertain. The CDR3 covers 16 residues. In germline, CDR1 is MNHEY, CDR2 SVGAGI. V was shortened by 2 bases and J by 0 bases, with 11 bases between the two germline ends. The CDR3 DNA sequence: TGTGCCAGCAGTTACAGGTCTAATCTAGCCAAAAACATTCAGTACTTC. Translating it yields CASSYRSNLAKNIQYF.

A note on this clonotype: A much bigger clone sits one base away, suggesting this may be a read error. The chain employs TRBV20-1 and TRBJ1-5; D might be TRBD1 (6 bases). Germline CDR1 and CDR2: DFQATT and SNEGSKA (reference sequence). This CDR3 has 15 residues. V lost 6 bases to trimming and J lost 4 bases, with 19 bases between them. CDR3: CSARLNSQGNQPQHF. The CDR3 region has the DNA TGCAGTGCACGTTTAAACTCTCAGGGGAATCAGCCCCAGCATTTT.

This clonotype has ten or more counts. The V and J genes are TRBV5-1 and TRBJ1-5; TRBD1 agrees at 10 bases. The CDR3 spans 12 residues. V shed 3 bases and J 9 bases; nucleotides not matched to a gene: 0. The germline gives CDR1 SGHRS, CDR2 YFSETQ. The CDR3 DNA reads TGCGCCAGCAGCTGGGACAGGGGGCCCCAGCATTTT. Translation gives CASSWDRGPQHF.

Comment on this clonotype: The conserved phenylalanine or tryptophan is not found at the CDR3 terminus, so this likely reflects a read error. The chain links TRBV5-1 to TRBJ2-3, with D perhaps TRBD2 (6 bases). The V end lost 0 bases, the J end lost 3 bases, and 8 bases lay between the germline ends. Germline assignment: CDR1 SGHRS and CDR2 YFSETQ. This CDR3 is built from 14 residues. The CDR3 DNA reads TGCGCCAGCAGCTTGGCGGGAGAAACAGATACGCAGTATCTT. Amino acids: CASSLAGETDTQYL.

The chain carries TRBV7-7 and TRBJ2-7; D ambiguous. Germline CDR1 and CDR2: SSHAT and FNYEAQ (reference sequence). The CDR3 totals 16 residues. V lost 5 bases and J 3 bases, leaving 20 bases between the germline ends. As DNA, the CDR3 is TGTGCCAGCAGCCCCGTCCTAGGACCGCAGTTCTACGAGCAGTACTTC. Translating it yields CASSPVLGPQFYEQYF.

This clonotype was seen many times. The chain links TRBV5-1 to TRBJ2-2; D is undetermined. Between the trimmed V and J ends, which lost 1 base and 0 bases, there was a span of 7 bases. Germline V lookup: CDR1 SGHRS, CDR2 YFSETQ. The CDR3 length is 15 residues. CDR3 sequence (DNA): TGCGCCAGCAGCTTGTGGCCCACGAACACCGGGGAGCTGTTTTTT. Its protein is CASSLWPTNTGELFF.

This clonotype was recorded many times. V usage is TRBV28 and J usage is TRBJ2-3; TRBD2 is a possible D gene (6 bases). CDR1 MDHEN and CDR2 SYDVKM come from the germline V gene. Trimming cost V 3 bases and J 5 bases, with 12 bases left between them. The CDR3 is 14 amino acids. CDR3 in DNA: TGTGCCAGCAGTTTTGTCGGGACTCAAGATACGCAGTATTTT. Translation gives CASSFVGTQDTQYF.